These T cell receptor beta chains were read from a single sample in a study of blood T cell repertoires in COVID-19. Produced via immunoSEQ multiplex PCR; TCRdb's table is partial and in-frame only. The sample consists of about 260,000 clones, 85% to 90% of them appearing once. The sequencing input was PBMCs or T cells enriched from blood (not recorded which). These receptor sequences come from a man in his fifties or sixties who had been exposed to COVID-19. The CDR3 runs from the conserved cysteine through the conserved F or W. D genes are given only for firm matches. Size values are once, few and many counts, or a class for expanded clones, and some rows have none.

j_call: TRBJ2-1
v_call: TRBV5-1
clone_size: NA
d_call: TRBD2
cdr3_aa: CASSERLAGHNEQFF
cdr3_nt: TGCGCCAGCAGCGAACGACTAGCGGGGCACAATGAGCAGTTCTTC

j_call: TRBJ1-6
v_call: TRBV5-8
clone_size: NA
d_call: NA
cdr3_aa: CASSFADQGPSPLHF
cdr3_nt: TGTGCCAGCAGCTTCGCCGATCAGGGTCCTTCACCCCTCCACTTT

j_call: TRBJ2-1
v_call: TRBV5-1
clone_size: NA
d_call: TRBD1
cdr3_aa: CASRDRTGAGNEQFF
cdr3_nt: TGCGCCAGCAGAGACCGGACAGGGGCGGGCAATGAGCAGTTCTTC

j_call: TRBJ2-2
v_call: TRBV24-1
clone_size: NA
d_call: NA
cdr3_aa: CATRGNGAVRRELFF
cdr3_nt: TGTGCCACCAGAGGGAATGGGGCAGTTCGGAGGGAGCTGTTTTTT

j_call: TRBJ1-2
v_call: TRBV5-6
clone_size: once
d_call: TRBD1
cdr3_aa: CASSPRGRGYTF
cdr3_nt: TGTGCCAGCAGTCCGAGGGGGCGAGGCTACACCTTC

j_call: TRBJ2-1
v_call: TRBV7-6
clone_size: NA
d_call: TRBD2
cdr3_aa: CASSRSSGRTYNEQFF
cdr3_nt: TGTGCCAGCAGCCGTTCTAGCGGAAGGACCTACAATGAGCAGTTCTTC

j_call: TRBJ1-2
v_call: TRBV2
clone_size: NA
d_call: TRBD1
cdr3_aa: CASSPEQGAGGYTF
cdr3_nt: TGTGCCAGCAGTCCTGAACAGGGGGCGGGAGGCTACACCTTC

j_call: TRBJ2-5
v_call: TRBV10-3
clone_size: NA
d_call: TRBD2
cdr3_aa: CAISAPGGRETQYF
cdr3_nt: TGTGCCATCAGTGCTCCGGGGGGTCGGGAGACCCAGTACTTC

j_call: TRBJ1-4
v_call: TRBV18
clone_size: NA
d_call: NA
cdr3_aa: CASSPLGEKLFF
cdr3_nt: TGTGCCAGCTCACCCCTAGGTGAAAAACTGTTTTTT

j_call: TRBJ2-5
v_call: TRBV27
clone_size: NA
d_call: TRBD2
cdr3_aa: CASSRLAVHQETQYF
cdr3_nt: TGTGCCAGCAGTAGACTAGCGGTACACCAAGAGACCCAGTACTTC

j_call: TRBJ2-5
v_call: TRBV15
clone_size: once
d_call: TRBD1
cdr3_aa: CATSIGTGGGETQYF
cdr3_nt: TGTGCCACCAGCATCGGGACAGGGGGCGGGGAGACCCAGTACTTC

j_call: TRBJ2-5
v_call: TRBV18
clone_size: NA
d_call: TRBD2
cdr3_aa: CASSPSLAGGQETQYF
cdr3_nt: TGTGCCAGCTCACCATCTCTCGCGGGAGGGCAAGAGACCCAGTACTTC

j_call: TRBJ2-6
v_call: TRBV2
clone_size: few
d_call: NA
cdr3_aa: CASSPDRTGANVLTF
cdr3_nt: TGTGCCAGCAGCCCGGACAGAACTGGGGCCAACGTCCTGACTTTC

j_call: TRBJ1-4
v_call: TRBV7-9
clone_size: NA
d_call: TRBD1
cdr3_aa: CASSLPGRTGQTTNEKLFF
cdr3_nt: TGTGCCAGCAGCCTGCCTGGACGGACAGGACAAACAACTAATGAAAAACTGTTTTTT

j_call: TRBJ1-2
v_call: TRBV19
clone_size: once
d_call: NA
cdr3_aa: CASSILGMESTGYTF
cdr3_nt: TGTGCCAGTAGTATACTCGGGATGGAGTCTACTGGCTACACCTTC

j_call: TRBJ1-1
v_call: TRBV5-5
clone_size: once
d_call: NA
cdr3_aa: CASSLSVANTEAFF
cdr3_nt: TGTGCCAGCAGCTTATCCGTAGCGAACACTGAAGCTTTCTTT

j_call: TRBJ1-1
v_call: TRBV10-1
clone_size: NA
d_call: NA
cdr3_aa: CASSPGITVEAFF
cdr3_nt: TGCGCCAGCAGTCCCGGGATTACCGTTGAAGCTTTCTTT

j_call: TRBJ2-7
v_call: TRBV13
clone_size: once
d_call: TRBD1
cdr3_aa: CASSLGTGRYEQYF
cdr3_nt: TGTGCCAGCAGCCTAGGGACAGGGAGGTACGAGCAGTACTTC

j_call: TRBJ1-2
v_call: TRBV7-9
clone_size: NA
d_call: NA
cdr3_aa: CASTGQPYGYTF
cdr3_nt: TGTGCCAGCACCGGACAGCCCTATGGCTACACCTTC

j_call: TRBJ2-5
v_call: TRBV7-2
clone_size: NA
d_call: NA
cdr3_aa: CASSLSLAETQYF
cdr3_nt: TGTGCCAGCAGCTTAAGTCTGGCAGAGACCCAGTACTTC

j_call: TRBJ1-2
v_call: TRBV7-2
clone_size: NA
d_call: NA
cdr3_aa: CASSLAPGGWGYTF
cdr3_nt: TGTGCCAGCAGCTTAGCTCCCGGGGGGTGGGGCTACACCTTC

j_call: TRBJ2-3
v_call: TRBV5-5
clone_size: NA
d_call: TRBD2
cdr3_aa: CASSSRGGADTQYF
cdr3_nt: TGTGCCAGCAGCAGCCGGGGGGGTGCAGATACGCAGTATTTT

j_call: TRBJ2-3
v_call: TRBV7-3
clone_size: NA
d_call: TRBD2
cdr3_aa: CASSLAGGITDTQYF
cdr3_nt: TGTGCCAGCAGCTTGGCGGGAGGGATCACAGATACGCAGTATTTT

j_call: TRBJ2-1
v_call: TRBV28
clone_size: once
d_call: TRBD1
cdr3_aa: CASSRHPGQPYNEQFF
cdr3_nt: TGTGCCAGCAGCCGACACCCGGGACAGCCCTACAATGAGCAGTTCTTC

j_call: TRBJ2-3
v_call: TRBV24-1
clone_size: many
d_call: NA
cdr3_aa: CATSGWGLSTDTQYF
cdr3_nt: TGTGCCACCAGTGGCTGGGGGCTGAGCACAGATACGCAGTATTTT

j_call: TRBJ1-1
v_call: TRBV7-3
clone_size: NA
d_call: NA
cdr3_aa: CASSYNLNTEAFF
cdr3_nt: TGTGCCAGCAGCTATAATTTGAACACTGAAGCTTTCTTT

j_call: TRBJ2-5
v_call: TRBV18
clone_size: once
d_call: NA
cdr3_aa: CASSPGRGETQYF
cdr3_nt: TGTGCCAGCTCCCCCGGAAGAGGGGAGACCCAGTACTTC

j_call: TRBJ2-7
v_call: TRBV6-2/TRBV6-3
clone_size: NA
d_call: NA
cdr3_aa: CASSYGGFGEQYF
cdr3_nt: TGTGCCAGCAGCTATGGGGGCTTTGGCGAGCAGTACTTC

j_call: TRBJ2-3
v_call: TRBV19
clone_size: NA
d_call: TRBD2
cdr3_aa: CASINIAGGTTDTQYF
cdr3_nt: TGTGCCAGTATCAATATAGCGGGAGGGACCACAGATACGCAGTATTTT

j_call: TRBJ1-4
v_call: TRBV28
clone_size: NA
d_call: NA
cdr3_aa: CASSLPNRVWGKLFF
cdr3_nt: TGTGCCAGCAGTTTACCCAACAGGGTATGGGGAAAACTGTTTTTT

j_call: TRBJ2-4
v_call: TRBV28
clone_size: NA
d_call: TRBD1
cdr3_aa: CASSTLGTAAKNIQYF
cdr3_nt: TGTGCCAGCAGCACCCTCGGGACAGCAGCCAAAAACATTCAGTACTTC

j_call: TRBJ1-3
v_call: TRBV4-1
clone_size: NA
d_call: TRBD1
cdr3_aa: CASKGQGVRSGNTIYF
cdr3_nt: TGCGCCAGCAAGGGACAGGGGGTCCGCTCTGGAAACACCATATATTTT

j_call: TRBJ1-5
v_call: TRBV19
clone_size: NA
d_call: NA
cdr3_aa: CASSTTGFSNQPQHF
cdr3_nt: TGTGCCAGTAGTACTACAGGGTTTAGCAATCAGCCCCAGCATTTT

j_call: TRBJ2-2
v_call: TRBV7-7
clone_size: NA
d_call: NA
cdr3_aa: CASSSVDSSAGELFF
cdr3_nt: TGTGCTAGCAGCTCCGTCGACTCGTCGGCCGGGGAGCTGTTTTTT

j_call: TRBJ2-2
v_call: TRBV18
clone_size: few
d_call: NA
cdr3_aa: CASSLYSGTLNTGELFF
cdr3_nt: TGTGCCAGCTCGCTATACTCCGGGACACTGAACACCGGGGAGCTGTTTTTT

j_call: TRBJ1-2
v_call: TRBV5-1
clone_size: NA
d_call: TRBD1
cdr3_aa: CASSQAPGQYDYTF
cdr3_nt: TGCGCCAGCAGCCAGGCCCCGGGACAGTACGACTACACCTTC

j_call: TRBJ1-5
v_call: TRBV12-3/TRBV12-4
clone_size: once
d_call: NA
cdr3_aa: CASSLEGSQPQHF
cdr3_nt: TGTGCCAGCAGTTTAGAGGGGTCTCAGCCCCAGCATTTT

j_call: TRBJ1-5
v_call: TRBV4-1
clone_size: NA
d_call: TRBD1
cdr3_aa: CASSQEGTGKNQPQHF
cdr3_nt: TGCGCCAGCAGCCAAGAGGGGACAGGGAAGAATCAGCCCCAGCATTTT

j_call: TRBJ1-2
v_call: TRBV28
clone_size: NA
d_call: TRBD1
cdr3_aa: CASSLSGAGGTRYGYTF
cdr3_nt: TGTGCCAGCAGTTTATCCGGGGCAGGGGGCACGAGGTATGGCTACACCTTC

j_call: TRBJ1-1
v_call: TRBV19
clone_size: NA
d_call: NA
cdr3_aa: CASSIGAAEAFF
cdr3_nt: TGTGCCAGTAGTATAGGGGCAGCTGAAGCTTTCTTT

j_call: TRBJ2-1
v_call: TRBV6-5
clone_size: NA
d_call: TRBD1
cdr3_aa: CASSTGTGIGNEQFF
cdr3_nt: TGTGCCAGCAGTACCGGGACAGGGATTGGAAATGAGCAGTTCTTC

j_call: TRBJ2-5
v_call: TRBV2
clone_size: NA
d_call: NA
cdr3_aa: CASTLSQETQYF
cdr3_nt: TGTGCCAGCACCCTGAGCCAAGAGACCCAGTACTTC

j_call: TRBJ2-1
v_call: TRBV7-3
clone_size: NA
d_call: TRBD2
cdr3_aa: CASSLISSGYNEQFF
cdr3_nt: TGTGCCAGCAGCTTAATTTCTAGCGGGTACAATGAGCAGTTCTTC

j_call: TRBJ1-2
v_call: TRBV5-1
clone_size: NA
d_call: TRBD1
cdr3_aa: CASSRDRVDGYTF
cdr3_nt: TGCGCCAGCAGCCGGGACAGGGTTGATGGCTACACCTTC

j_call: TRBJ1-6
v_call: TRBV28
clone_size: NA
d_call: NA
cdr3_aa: CASTIGQINSPLHF
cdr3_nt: TGTGCCAGCACTATAGGACAGATCAATTCACCCCTCCACTTT

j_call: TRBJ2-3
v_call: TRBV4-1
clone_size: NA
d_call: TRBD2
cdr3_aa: CASRHTGGRPDTQYF
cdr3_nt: TGCGCCAGCAGGCACACGGGGGGTCGGCCAGATACGCAGTATTTT

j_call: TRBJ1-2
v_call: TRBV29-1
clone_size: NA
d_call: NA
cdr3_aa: CSVVSKFVYGYTF
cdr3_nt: TGCAGCGTTGTTAGTAAGTTTGTCTATGGCTACACCTTC

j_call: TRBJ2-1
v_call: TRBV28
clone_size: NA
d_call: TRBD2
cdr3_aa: CASRGLDRYEQFF
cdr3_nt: TGTGCCAGCAGAGGACTAGATCGGTATGAGCAGTTCTTC

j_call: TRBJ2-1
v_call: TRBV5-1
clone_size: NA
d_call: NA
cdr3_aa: CASSLTPTGESYNEQFF
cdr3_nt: TGCGCCAGCAGCTTGACGCCGACTGGGGAGTCCTACAATGAGCAGTTCTTC

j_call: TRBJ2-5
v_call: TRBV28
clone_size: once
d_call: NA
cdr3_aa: CASSSTGETQYF
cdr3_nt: TGTGCCAGCAGTTCAACGGGGGAGACCCAGTACTTC

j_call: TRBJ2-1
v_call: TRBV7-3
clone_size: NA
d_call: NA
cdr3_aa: CASSLNALEYNEQFF
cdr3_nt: TGTGCCAGCAGCTTAAATGCACTGGAGTACAATGAGCAGTTCTTC

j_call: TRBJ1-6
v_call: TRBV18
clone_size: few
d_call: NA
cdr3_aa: CASSPGALDSPLHF
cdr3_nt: TGTGCCAGCTCACCAGGGGCTCTCGACTCACCCCTCCACTTT

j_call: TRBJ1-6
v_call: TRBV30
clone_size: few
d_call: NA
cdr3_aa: CAWSVQGRTLHF
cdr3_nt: TGTGCCTGGAGTGTACAGGGCCGCACCCTCCACTTT